These 2 T cell receptor beta chains share one sample of origin, sequenced in a study of T cell responses to AZD1222 COVID-19 vaccine. Generated by immunoSEQ multiplex PCR, the TCRdb table keeps only in-frame clones and is missing some. The sample yields 130,000 or so clones, about 90% seen once. The sample in question was peripheral blood, obtained on day 0 of AZD1222 vaccination. The receptors come from an adult in good health.

V is TRBV7-8 and J is TRBJ2-7; TRBD2 aligns across 13 bases. The V gene end was trimmed by 5 bases and the J gene end by 6 bases; junction bases not matched to a gene: 7. From germline, CDR1 is SGHVS and CDR2 FQNEAQ. CDR3 size: 15 residues. This CDR3 reads CASSPKTSGRSEQYV. The CDR3 nucleotides read TGTGCCAGCAGCCCCAAGACTAGCGGGAGGTCCGAGCAGTACGTC.

The rearrangement links TRBV7-6 to TRBJ1-1; a possible D gene is TRBD1 (5 bases). CDR1 SGHVS and CDR2 FNYEAQ come from the germline V gene. This CDR3 is built from 11 residues. V lost 5 bases and J lost 7, with 8 bases in between. The CDR3 loop is CASSGGGEAFF. As DNA, the CDR3 is TGTGCCAGCAGCGGGGGAGGTGAAGCTTTCTTT. Combining the CDR3 with reference TRBV7-6 and TRBJ1-1 gives the whole variable domain GAGVSQSPRYKVTKRGQDVALRCDPISGHVSLYWYRQALGQGPEFLTYFNYEAQQDKSGLPNDRFSAERPEGSISTLTIQRTEQRDSAMYRCASSGGGEAFFGQGTRLTVV.